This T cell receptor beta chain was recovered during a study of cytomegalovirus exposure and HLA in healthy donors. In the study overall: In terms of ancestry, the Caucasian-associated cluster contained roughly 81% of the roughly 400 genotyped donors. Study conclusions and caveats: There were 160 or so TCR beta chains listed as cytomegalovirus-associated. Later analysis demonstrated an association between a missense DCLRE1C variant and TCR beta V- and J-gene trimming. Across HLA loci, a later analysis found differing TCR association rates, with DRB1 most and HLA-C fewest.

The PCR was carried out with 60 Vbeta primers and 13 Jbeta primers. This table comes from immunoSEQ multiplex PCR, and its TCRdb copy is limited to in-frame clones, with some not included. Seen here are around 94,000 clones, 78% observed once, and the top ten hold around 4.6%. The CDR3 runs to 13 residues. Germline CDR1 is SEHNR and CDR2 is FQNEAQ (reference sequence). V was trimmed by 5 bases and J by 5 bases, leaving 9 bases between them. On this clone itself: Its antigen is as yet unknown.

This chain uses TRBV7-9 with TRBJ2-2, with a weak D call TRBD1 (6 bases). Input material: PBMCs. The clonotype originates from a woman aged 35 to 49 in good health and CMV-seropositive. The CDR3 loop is CASSPQGTGELFF. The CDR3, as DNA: TGTGCCAGCAGCCCACAGGGAACCGGGGAGCTGTTTTTT. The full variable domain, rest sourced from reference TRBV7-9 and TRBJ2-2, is DTGVSQNPRHKITKRGQNVTFRCDPISEHNRLYWYRQTLGQGPEFLTYFQNEAQLEKSRLLSDRFSAERPKGSFSTLEIQRTEQGDSAMYLCASSPQGTGELFFGEGSRLTVL.